The clone carrying this T cell receptor beta chain was recorded a few times. What it binds is not known. Germline V CDR1 and CDR2: SGHRS, YFSETQ. This CDR3 contains 14 residues. After removal of 4 bases from V and 4 bases from J, the junction contained 4 bases not matched to a gene. These data are taken from a study of T cell responses to AZD1222 COVID-19 vaccine. Study-level results: Donors were chiefly white British, with a greater number of females, and clonal diversity was perhaps underestimated. Scientists sampled the repertoires only once the peak T cell response had passed. Unmutated variant regions are reportedly the target of nearly half of TCRs that are spike-specific. Two doses of AZD1222 preceded a rise in Spike-specific TCR breadth and depth.

Here immunoSEQ multiplex PCR was the method, and the copy in TCRdb shows in-frame clones only, minus some. The sample gives about 180,000 clones, about nine tenths of which show up once; less than 2.5% is in the top ten. The receptor was derived from an adult who received the AZD1222 COVID-19 vaccine. The material was peripheral blood, obtained 28 days after the second AZD1222 dose. The rearrangement uses TRBV5-1 and TRBJ1-2; 10 bases line up with TRBD1. The CDR3 protein is CASSGGTGVYGYTF. The CDR3 region has the DNA TGCGCCAGCAGCGGGGGGACAGGGGTCTATGGCTACACCTTC. Full variable domain (outside the CDR3, taken from reference TRBV5-1 and TRBJ1-2): KAGVTQTPRYLIKTRGQQVTLSCSPISGHRSVSWYQQTPGQGLQFLFEYFSETQRNKGNFPGRFSGRQFSNSRSEMNVSTLELGDSALYLCASSGGTGVYGYTFGSGTRLTVV.